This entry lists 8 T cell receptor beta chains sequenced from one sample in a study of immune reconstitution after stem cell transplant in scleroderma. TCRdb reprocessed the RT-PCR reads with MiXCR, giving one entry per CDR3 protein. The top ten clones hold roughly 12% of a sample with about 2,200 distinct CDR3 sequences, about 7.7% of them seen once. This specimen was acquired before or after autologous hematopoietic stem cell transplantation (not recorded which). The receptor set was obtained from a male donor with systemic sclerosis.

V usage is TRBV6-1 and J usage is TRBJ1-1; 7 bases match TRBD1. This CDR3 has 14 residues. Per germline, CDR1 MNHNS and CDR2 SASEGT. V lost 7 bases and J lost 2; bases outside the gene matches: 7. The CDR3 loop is CASTRDSKNTEAFF. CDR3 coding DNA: TGTGCCAGCACCAGGGACAGTAAAAACACTGAAGCTTTCTTT.

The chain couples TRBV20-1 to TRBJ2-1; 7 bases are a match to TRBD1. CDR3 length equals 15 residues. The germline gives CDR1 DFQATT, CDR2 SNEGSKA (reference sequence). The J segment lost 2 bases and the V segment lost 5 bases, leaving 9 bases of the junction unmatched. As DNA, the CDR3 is TGCAGTGCTGCCCCCCCTGGGACAGCCTACAATGAGCAGTTCTTC. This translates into CSAAPPGTAYNEQFF.

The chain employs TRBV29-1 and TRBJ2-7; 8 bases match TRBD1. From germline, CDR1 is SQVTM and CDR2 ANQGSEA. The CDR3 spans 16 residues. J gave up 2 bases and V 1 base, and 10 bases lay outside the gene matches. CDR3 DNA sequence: TGCAGCGTTGAAGGGGTACTGGGACAGGACCCCTACGAGCAGTACTTC. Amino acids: CSVEGVLGQDPYEQYF.

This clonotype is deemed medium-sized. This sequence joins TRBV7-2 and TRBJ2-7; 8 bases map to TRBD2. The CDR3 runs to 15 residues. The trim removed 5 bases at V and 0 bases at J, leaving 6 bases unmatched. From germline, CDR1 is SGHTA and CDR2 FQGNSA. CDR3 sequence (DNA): TGTGCCAGCAGCAAAAGCGGGGGAGGCTCCTACGAGCAGTACTTC. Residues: CASSKSGGGSYEQYF.

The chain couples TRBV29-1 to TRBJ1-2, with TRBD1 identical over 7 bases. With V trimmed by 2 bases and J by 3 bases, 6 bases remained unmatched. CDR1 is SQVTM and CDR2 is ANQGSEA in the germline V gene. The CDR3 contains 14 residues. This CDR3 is CSVEINRGDYGYTF. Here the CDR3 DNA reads TGCAGCGTTGAAATCAACAGGGGAGACTATGGCTACACCTTC.

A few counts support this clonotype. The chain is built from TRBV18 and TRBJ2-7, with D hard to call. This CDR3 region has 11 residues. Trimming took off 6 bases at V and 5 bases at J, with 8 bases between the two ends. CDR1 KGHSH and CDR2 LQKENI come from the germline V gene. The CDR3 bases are TGTGCCAGCTCGCCAGATGACGAGCAGTACTTC. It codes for CASSPDDEQYF.

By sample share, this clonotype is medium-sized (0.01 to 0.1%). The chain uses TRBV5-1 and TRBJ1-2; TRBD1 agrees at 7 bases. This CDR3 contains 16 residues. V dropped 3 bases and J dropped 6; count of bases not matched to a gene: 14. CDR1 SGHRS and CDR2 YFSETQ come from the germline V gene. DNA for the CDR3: TGCGCCAGCAGCTATGACAGGACAGGTTACGGTGATGGCTACACCTTC. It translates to CASSYDRTGYGDGYTF. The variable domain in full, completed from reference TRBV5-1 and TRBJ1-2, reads KAGVTQTPRYLIKTRGQQVTLSCSPISGHRSVSWYQQTPGQGLQFLFEYFSETQRNKGNFPGRFSGRQFSNSRSEMNVSTLELGDSALYLCASSYDRTGYGDGYTFGSGTRLTVV.

DNA of the CDR3: TGTGCCAGCAGCTTAGCCCCAGTAGGAGGATCGAACACTGAAGCTTTCTTT. Its translation: CASSLAPVGGSNTEAFF. The rearrangement joins TRBV7-6 to TRBJ1-1; no clear D gene. Per germline, CDR1 SGHVS and CDR2 FNYEAQ. V lost 0 bases and J lost 1, with 15 bases in between. CDR3 length: 17 amino acids. The variable domain in full, completed from reference TRBV7-6 and TRBJ1-1, reads GAGVSQSPRYKVTKRGQDVALRCDPISGHVSLYWYRQALGQGPEFLTYFNYEAQQDKSGLPNDRFSAERPEGSISTLTIQRTEQRDSAMYRCASSLAPVGGSNTEAFFGQGTRLTVV.